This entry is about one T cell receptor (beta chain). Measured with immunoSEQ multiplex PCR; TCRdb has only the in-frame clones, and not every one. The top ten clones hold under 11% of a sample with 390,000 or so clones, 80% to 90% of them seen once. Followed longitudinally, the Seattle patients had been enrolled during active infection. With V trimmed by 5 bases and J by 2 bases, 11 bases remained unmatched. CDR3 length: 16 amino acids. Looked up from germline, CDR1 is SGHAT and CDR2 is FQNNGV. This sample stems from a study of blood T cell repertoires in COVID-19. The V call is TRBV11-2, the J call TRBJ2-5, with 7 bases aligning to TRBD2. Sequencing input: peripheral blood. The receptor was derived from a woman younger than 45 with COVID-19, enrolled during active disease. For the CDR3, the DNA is TGTGCCAGCAGCCCCCGGGCAGCGGGGTGGCAAGAGACCCAGTACTTC. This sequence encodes CASSPRAAGWQETQYF.